Following are 9 T cell receptor beta chains from one sample sequenced in a study of blood T cell repertoires in COVID-19. Assay used: immunoSEQ multiplex PCR; TCRdb lists only in-frame clones, some missing. The sample contains approximately 220,000 clones, about 90% of which appear only once. Sequencing was done on a sample of PBMCs or T cells enriched from blood (not recorded which). The receptors were sampled from a woman in her twenties or thirties with acute COVID-19.

The chain uses TRBV10-3 and TRBJ2-1, with 9 positions matching TRBD2. This CDR3 contains 13 residues. Germline V gives CDR1 ENHRY, CDR2 SYGVKD. The ends lost 7 bases at V and 8 bases at J; junction bases unmatched: 6. Here the CDR3 reads CAITPGLAHEQFF. As DNA, the CDR3 is TGTGCCATCACCCCGGGACTAGCTCATGAGCAGTTCTTC.

The rearrangement uses TRBV30 and TRBJ2-3; possibly TRBD2 for D (6 bases). The CDR3 length is 16 residues. Germline loops: CDR1 GTSNPN, CDR2 SVGIG (reference sequence). Trimming removed 4 bases from V and 5 bases from J, with 22 bases in between. The DNA for the CDR3 is TGTGCCTGGACGCCCCGGAGGGGAGGTGTTGGAGATACGCAGTATTTT. It specifies CAWTPRRGGVGDTQYF. Full variable domain (remainder filled in from reference TRBV30 and TRBJ2-3): SQTIHQWPATLVQPVGSPLSLECTVEGTSNPNLYWYRQAAGRGLQLLFYSVGIGQISSEVPQNLSASRPQDRQFILSSKKLLLSDSGFYLCAWTPRRGGVGDTQYFGPGTRLTVL.

The rearrangement joins TRBV28 to TRBJ1-5; 7 bases are a match to TRBD1. The length of the CDR3 is 17 residues. The V segment lost 5 bases and the J segment 4 bases; nucleotides outside the gene matches: 14. Germline V lookup: CDR1 MDHEN, CDR2 SYDVKM. The CDR3 DNA reads TGTGCCAGCAGTCCGTTCCGGGACAGCATTTTTAATCAGCCCCAGCATTTT. It is translated as CASSPFRDSIFNQPQHF.

V and J are TRBV5-5 and TRBJ2-2; a weak D match, TRBD2 (5 bases). The CDR3 spans 16 residues. Germline-derived CDR1 and CDR2 are SGHKS and YYEKEE (reference sequence). The V and J ends lost 5 bases and 0 bases respectively, with 14 bases between them. CDR3 protein: CASRSTVGTNTGELFF. Written as DNA, the CDR3 is TGTGCCAGCAGGTCGACGGTCGGGACGAACACCGGGGAGCTGTTTTTT.

This chain joins TRBV9 and TRBJ2-5, with a weak D call TRBD2 (5 bases). The CDR3 is 13 residues long. Looked up from germline, CDR1 is SGDLS and CDR2 is YYNGEE. V was trimmed by 0 bases and J by 8 bases, leaving 11 bases between them. The CDR3 DNA reads as TGTGCCAGCAGCGTAGGCACCGGGGTAACCCAGTACTTC. Protein: CASSVGTGVTQYF. The variable domain in full, with the rest retrieved from reference TRBV9 and TRBJ2-5, is DSGVTQTPKHLITATGQRVTLRCSPRSGDLSVYWYQQSLDQGLQFLIQYYNGEERAKGNILERFSAQQFPDLHSELNLSSLELGDSALYFCASSVGTGVTQYFGPGTRLLVL.

This clone was observed a handful of times. This chain joins TRBV7-9 and TRBJ2-7, with TRBD2 as a possible D gene (6 bases). Trimming stripped 5 bases from V and 1 base from J, with 15 bases between. The CDR3 length is 15 residues. Per germline, CDR1 SEHNR and CDR2 FQNEAQ (reference sequence). CDR3 sequence reads: CASSPGVGASYEQYF. The CDR3 DNA sequence: TGTGCCAGCAGCCCGGGGGTCGGCGCGTCCTACGAGCAGTACTTC.

The chain joins TRBV6-5 to TRBJ2-2; possibly TRBD2 for D (5 bases). The CDR3 totals 14 residues. The V gene's germline CDR1 is MNHEY and CDR2 SVGAGI. Trimming pared 7 bases from V and 5 bases from J, leaving 14 bases between. The CDR3, as DNA: TGTGCCAGCATATGGGTTGAGGGAACCGGGGAGCTGTTTTTT. It yields the protein CASIWVEGTGELFF.

The chain has TRBV27 and TRBJ1-1, with 9 nucleotides matching TRBD1. Per germline, CDR1 MNHEY and CDR2 SMNVEV (reference sequence). V was pared by 4 bases and J by 4 bases, with 10 bases of the junction left unmatched. The CDR3 runs to 16 residues. Written as DNA, the CDR3 is TGTGCCAGCAGTTCCGGACAGGGGAGTAGATCCACTGAAGCTTTCTTT. As protein: CASSSGQGSRSTEAFF.

The rearrangement uses TRBV11-3 and TRBJ2-2, with 10 bases aligning to TRBD2. The CDR3 is 15 residues long. Germline CDR1 reads SGHNT; CDR2 reads YENEEA. With V trimmed by 4 bases and J by 7 bases, 6 bases remained unmatched. CDR3 bases: TGTGCCAGCAGCTCCACTAGCGGGGTAGGCGGGGAGCTGTTTTTT. Translated, it gives CASSSTSGVGGELFF. Variable domain in full (rest from reference TRBV11-3 and TRBJ2-2): EAGVVQSPRYKIIEKKQPVAFWCNPISGHNTLYWYLQNLGQGPELLIRYENEEAVDDSQLPKDRFSAERLKGVDSTLKIQPAELGDSAVYLCASSSTSGVGGELFFGEGSRLTVL.